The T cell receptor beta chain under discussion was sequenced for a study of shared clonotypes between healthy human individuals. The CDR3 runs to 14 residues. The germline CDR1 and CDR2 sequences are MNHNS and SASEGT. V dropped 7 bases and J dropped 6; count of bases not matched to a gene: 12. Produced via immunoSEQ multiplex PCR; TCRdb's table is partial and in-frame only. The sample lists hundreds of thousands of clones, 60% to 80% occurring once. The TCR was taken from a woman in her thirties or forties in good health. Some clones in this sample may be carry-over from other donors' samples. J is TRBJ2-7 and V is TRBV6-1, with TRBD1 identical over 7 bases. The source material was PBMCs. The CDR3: CASKSGQVHAEQYF. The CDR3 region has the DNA TGTGCCAGCAAATCAGGACAGGTCCACGCCGAGCAGTACTTC.